The 23 T cell receptor beta chains given below trace back to one sample, sequenced in a study of cytomegalovirus exposure and HLA in healthy donors. The PCR was carried out with 60 Vbeta primers and 13 Jbeta primers. Sequencing used immunoSEQ multiplex PCR; TCRdb keeps in-frame clones, though not all of them. The table has 150,000 to 200,000 clones, roughly 13% seen once. Sample: PBMCs. These receptors were collected from a man in his fifties in good health and CMV-seropositive.

This clone was detected a few times. The chain recombines TRBV18 with TRBJ1-1, with 9 bases that match TRBD1. Unmatched junction bases numbered 11, after V lost 0 bases and J lost 6 bases. The CDR3 has 17 residues. Germline V gene data show CDR1 as KGHSH and CDR2 as LQKENI. CDR3 nucleotide sequence: TGTGCCAGCTCACCACCGTATGGACAGGGGCGAGTCCCTGAAGCTTTCTTT. This codes for CASSPPYGQGRVPEAFF.

This clone was seen a handful of times. A junction boundary mismatches the germline segment, possibly from a read error. The chain couples TRBV5-1 to TRBJ2-1; 9 positions agree with TRBD2. Germline CDR1 reads SGHRS; CDR2 reads YFSETQ. This CDR3 has 13 amino acids. CDR3 residues: CTSSPIAGAEQFF. The DNA for the CDR3 is TGCACCAGCAGCCCGATAGCGGGGGCTGAGCAGTTCTTC. The variable domain in full, completed from reference TRBV5-1 and TRBJ2-1, reads KAGVTQTPRYLIKTRGQQVTLSCSPISGHRSVSWYQQTPGQGLQFLFEYFSETQRNKGNFPGRFSGRQFSNSRSEMNVSTLELGDSALYLCTSSPIAGAEQFFGPGTRLTVL.

The DNA for the CDR3 is TGCGCCAGCAGCCAGCATCGACTAGCTTCTGGCTACGAGCAGTACTTC. It specifies CASSQHRLASGYEQYF. V is TRBV4-3 and J is TRBJ2-7; 7 nucleotides match TRBD2. The CDR3 spans 16 residues. CDR1 is LGHNA, CDR2 YSLEER, per germline. The trim removed 3 bases at V and 3 bases at J, leaving 11 bases unmatched.

The chain combines TRBV7-3 with TRBJ2-7; D is possibly TRBD2 (5 bases). The CDR3 contains 12 residues. Germline assignment: CDR1 SGHTA and CDR2 FQGTGA. V lost 11 bases, J lost 2 bases, and 13 bases lay in between. Here the CDR3 DNA reads TGTGCCGCGCGGACTCGCACCTACGAGCAGTACTTC. Translation gives CAARTRTYEQYF.

V and J are TRBV2 and TRBJ2-3; 8 positions match TRBD2. The CDR3 totals 15 residues. CDR1 and CDR2 (germline): SNHLY, FYNNEI. V dropped 1 base and J dropped 4; count of bases not matched to a gene: 4. The CDR3 coding sequence is TGTGCCAGCAGTGAAGGGGGCGGGGGGTCAGATACGCAGTATTTT. Protein: CASSEGGGGSDTQYF. The full variable domain, rest sourced from reference TRBV2 and TRBJ2-3, is EPEVTQTPSHQVTQMGQEVILRCVPISNHLYFYWYRQILGQKVEFLVSFYNNEISEKSEIFDDQFSVERPDGSNFTLKIRSTKLEDSAMYFCASSEGGGGSDTQYFGPGTRLTVL.

The CDR3 spells CASSVDSINSPLHF. DNA for the CDR3: TGTGCCAGCAGCGTAGACAGTATCAATTCACCCCTCCACTTT. The gene calls are TRBV9 and TRBJ1-6; D is unresolved. The CDR3 covers 14 residues. Trimming removed 0 bases at V and 7 bases at J, with 8 bases between. CDR1 is SGDLS, CDR2 YYNGEE, per germline.

This clone appeared a few times. The sample contains more than one DNA sequence encoding this CDR3. The chain joins TRBV6-5 to TRBJ1-1; a possible D gene is TRBD1 (6 bases). The CDR3 is 14 amino acids. Germline V lookup: CDR1 MNHEY, CDR2 SVGAGI. The V gene lost 2 bases and the J gene lost 3 bases, with 10 bases spanning the gap. CDR3 DNA sequence: TGTGCCAGCAGTTACCAGGGGAAAGACACTGAAGCTTTCTTT. It yields the protein CASSYQGKDTEAFF.

This clone showed up just a few times. This chain uses TRBV10-1 with TRBJ1-3; unclear D gene. The CDR3 length is 14 residues. Germline V lookup: CDR1 WNHNN, CDR2 SYGVQD (reference sequence). The V and J ends lost 3 bases and 3 bases respectively, with 9 bases between them. Here the CDR3 DNA reads TGCGCCAGCAGTGATGGTCGGAGTGGAAACACCATATATTTT. Protein product: CASSDGRSGNTIYF.

This clone came up a few times. This rearrangement joins TRBV7-9 to TRBJ1-4; D remains ambiguous. The CDR3 has 11 amino acids. The V gene lost 3 bases and the J gene lost 14 bases, with 10 bases spanning the gap. Per the germline V gene, CDR1 is SEHNR and CDR2 is FQNEAQ (reference sequence). CDR3 sequence reads: CASSLTGNLFF. The CDR3 nucleotides are TGTGCCAGCAGCTTGACGGGAAATCTGTTTTTT.

This clone was counted between two and nine times. The J gene is TRBJ1-1, the V gene TRBV7-6; 7 bases match TRBD1. The V segment lost 1 base and the J segment 3 bases; nucleotides outside the gene matches: 8. Per germline, CDR1 SGHVS and CDR2 FNYEAQ. CDR3 size: 16 residues. In DNA form, the CDR3 reads TGTGCCAGCAGCTTAGGAGACAGGGTCAAGGACACTGAAGCTTTCTTT. Its protein product is CASSLGDRVKDTEAFF. Supplemented by reference TRBV7-6 and TRBJ1-1, the full variable domain reads GAGVSQSPRYKVTKRGQDVALRCDPISGHVSLYWYRQALGQGPEFLTYFNYEAQQDKSGLPNDRFSAERPEGSISTLTIQRTEQRDSAMYRCASSLGDRVKDTEAFFGQGTRLTVV.

The chain is built from TRBV7-6 and TRBJ2-3; possibly TRBD2 for D (5 bases). The CDR3 consists of 16 residues. Trimming removed 3 bases from V and 0 bases from J, with 13 bases in between. Per germline, CDR1 SGHVS and CDR2 FNYEAQ. The CDR3 spells CASSFYGRTSTDTQYF. The CDR3 DNA follows: TGTGCCAGCAGCTTTTACGGACGGACTAGCACAGATACGCAGTATTTT.

This sequence joins TRBV5-1 and TRBJ2-3; no clear D. The CDR3 extends over 13 amino acids. Trimming pared 0 bases from V and 6 bases from J, leaving 8 bases between. Germline CDR1 and CDR2: SGHRS and YFSETQ. Written as DNA, the CDR3 is TGCGCCAGCAGCTTGGGGCCCGGGGATACGCAGTATTTT. It specifies CASSLGPGDTQYF.

Only a few counts were recorded for this clone. This chain connects TRBV7-2 to TRBJ1-3; TRBD1 matches at 10 bases. The V and J ends lost 0 bases and 4 bases, in that order; junction bases with no gene match: 3. Germline V CDR1 and CDR2: SGHTA, FQGNSA. The CDR3 runs 16 residues. The CDR3 loop is CASSLAGTGVGNTIYF. The CDR3 DNA follows: TGTGCCAGCAGCTTAGCAGGGACAGGGGTGGGAAACACCATATATTTT.

This chain connects TRBV18 to TRBJ2-3, with 8 bases aligning to TRBD1. CDR1 and CDR2 (germline): KGHSH, LQKENI. V shed 0 bases, J shed 4 bases, and the junction held 15 bases outside the gene matches. This CDR3 is 19 amino acids long. CDR3 in amino acids: CASSPPLSNRGLGADTQYF. In DNA form, the CDR3 reads TGTGCCAGCTCACCACCTTTAAGCAACAGGGGGTTAGGCGCAGATACGCAGTATTTT.

This clone was observed a handful of times. The CDR3 sequence: CSAPDRGGYGYTF. The CDR3 coding sequence is TGCAGCGCTCCCGACAGGGGCGGGTATGGCTACACCTTC. This chain uses TRBV29-1 with TRBJ1-2; 8 nucleotides agree with TRBD1. CDR1 is SQVTM, CDR2 ANQGSEA, per germline. This CDR3 is 13 amino acids long. The V segment lost 7 bases and the J segment 5 bases; nucleotides outside the gene matches: 9.

The chain uses TRBV15 and TRBJ1-5; a weak D match, TRBD1 (5 bases). CDR1 and CDR2 (germline): LNHNV, YYDKDF (reference sequence). The V end was cut by 5 bases, the J end by 4 bases, with 12 bases between. The CDR3 is 14 amino acids. As DNA, the CDR3 is TGTGCCACCAGCGGCCGACAGTATAATCAGCCCCAGCATTTT. Translation gives CATSGRQYNQPQHF.

This clone came up a few times. V gene TRBV11-2 combines with J gene TRBJ2-7, with a weak D call TRBD1 (6 bases). The germline V gene encodes CDR1 SGHAT and CDR2 FQNNGV. CDR3 length equals 11 residues. The V end was cut by 3 bases, the J end by 7 bases, with 7 bases between. CDR3 loop: CASSFDREQYF. The CDR3 DNA reads TGTGCCAGCAGCTTTGACAGGGAGCAGTACTTC.

The chain carries TRBV28 and TRBJ2-7, with TRBD1 as a possible D gene (5 bases). CDR3 length: 13 residues. The V end was cut by 5 bases, the J end by 4 bases, with 12 bases between. Per germline, CDR1 MDHEN and CDR2 SYDVKM. The CDR3 spells CASSMDNLYEQYV. CDR3 coding DNA: TGTGCCAGCAGTATGGACAACTTATACGAGCAGTACGTC.

The J gene is TRBJ1-3, the V gene TRBV18; D is possibly TRBD1 (6 bases). CDR3 length: 13 amino acids. Germline-derived CDR1 and CDR2 are KGHSH and LQKENI. Trimming removed 3 bases from V and 4 bases from J, with 7 bases in between. The CDR3 reads CASSPGQGNTIYF. As DNA, the CDR3 is TGTGCCAGCTCACCGGGACAAGGAAACACCATATATTTT.

There are a few counts of this clone. The chain couples TRBV10-1 to TRBJ2-3; a possible D gene is TRBD1 (6 bases). Trimming pared 2 bases from V and 6 bases from J, leaving 12 bases between. Looked up from germline, CDR1 is WNHNN and CDR2 is SYGVQD (reference sequence). The CDR3 spans 14 residues. CDR3 DNA sequence: TGCGCCAGCAGTGAGACAGGGCCCAGGGATACGCAGTATTTT. Amino acids: CASSETGPRDTQYF.

This chain joins TRBV27 and TRBJ2-7, with TRBD1 matching over 10 bases. The CDR3 spans 15 residues. J was trimmed by 4 bases and V by 7 bases; bases with no gene match: 10. Germline CDR1 is MNHEY and CDR2 is SMNVEV (reference sequence). Here the CDR3 DNA reads TGTGCCAGCAAGGAGGGACAGGGGAGGGTGTACGAGCAGTACTTC. Its protein is CASKEGQGRVYEQYF.

This clone has just a few counts. This chain connects TRBV5-8 to TRBJ1-5; TRBD1 matches 11 bases. The V segment lost 4 bases and the J segment 7 bases; nucleotides outside the gene matches: 7. Germline V gene sequence: CDR1 SGHTS, CDR2 YDEGEE. This CDR3 spans 15 amino acids. The CDR3: CASSPWTGGWQPQHF. DNA of the CDR3: TGTGCCAGCAGCCCATGGACAGGGGGCTGGCAGCCCCAGCATTTT.

J is TRBJ2-7 and V is TRBV23-1; 7 bases map to TRBD1. Being an ORF, TRBV23-1 has a function that is uncertain. V trimming: 4 bases; J trimming: 6 bases; junction bases outside the gene matches: 6. The CDR3 has 13 residues. The CDR3 sequence: CASSPEQGREQYV. As DNA, the CDR3 is TGCGCCAGCAGTCCAGAACAGGGGCGCGAGCAGTACGTC.